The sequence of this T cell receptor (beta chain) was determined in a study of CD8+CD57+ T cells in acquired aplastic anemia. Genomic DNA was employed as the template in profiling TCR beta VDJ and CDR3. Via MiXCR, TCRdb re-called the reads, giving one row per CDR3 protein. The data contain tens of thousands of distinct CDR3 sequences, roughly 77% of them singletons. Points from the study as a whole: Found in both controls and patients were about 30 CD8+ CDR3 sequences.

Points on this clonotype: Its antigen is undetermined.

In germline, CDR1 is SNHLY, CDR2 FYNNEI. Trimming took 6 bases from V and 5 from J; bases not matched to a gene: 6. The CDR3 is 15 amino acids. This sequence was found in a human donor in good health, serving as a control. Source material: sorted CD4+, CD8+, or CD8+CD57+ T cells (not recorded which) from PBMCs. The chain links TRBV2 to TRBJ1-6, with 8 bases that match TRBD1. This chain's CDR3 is CASRALGQDNSPLHF. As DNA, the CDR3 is TGTGCCAGCAGAGCCCTGGGACAGGATAATTCACCCCTCCACTTT. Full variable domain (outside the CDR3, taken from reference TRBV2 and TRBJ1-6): EPEVTQTPSHQVTQMGQEVILRCVPISNHLYFYWYRQILGQKVEFLVSFYNNEISEKSEIFDDQFSVERPDGSNFTLKIRSTKLEDSAMYFCASRALGQDNSPLHFGNGTRLTVT.